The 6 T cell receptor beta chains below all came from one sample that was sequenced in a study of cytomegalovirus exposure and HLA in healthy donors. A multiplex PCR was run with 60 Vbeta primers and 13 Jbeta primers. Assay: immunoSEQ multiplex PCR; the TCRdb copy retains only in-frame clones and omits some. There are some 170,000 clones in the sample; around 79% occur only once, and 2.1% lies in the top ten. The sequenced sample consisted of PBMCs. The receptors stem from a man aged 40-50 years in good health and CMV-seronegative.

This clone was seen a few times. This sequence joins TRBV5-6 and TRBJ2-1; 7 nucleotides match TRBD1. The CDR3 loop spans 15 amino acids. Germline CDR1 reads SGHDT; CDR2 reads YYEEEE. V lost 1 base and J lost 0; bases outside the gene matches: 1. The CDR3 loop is CASSLPGGSYNEQFF. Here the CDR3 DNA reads TGTGCCAGCAGCTTGCCAGGGGGCTCCTACAATGAGCAGTTCTTC.

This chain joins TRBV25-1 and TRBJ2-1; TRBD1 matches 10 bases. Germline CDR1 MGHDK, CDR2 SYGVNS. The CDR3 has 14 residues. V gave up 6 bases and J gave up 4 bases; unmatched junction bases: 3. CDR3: CASRWGQGYNEQFF. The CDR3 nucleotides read TGTGCCAGCAGGTGGGGACAGGGGTACAATGAGCAGTTCTTC.

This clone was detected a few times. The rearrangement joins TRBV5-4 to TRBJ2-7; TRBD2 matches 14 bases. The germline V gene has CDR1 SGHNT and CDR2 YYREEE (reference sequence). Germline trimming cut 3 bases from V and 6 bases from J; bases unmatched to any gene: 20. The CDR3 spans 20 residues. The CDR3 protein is CASSYHTLRLAGGDASEQYF. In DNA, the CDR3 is TGTGCCAGCAGCTATCACACACTTAGACTAGCGGGAGGGGATGCGAGCGAGCAGTACTTC. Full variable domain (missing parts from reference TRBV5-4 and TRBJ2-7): ETGVTQSPTHLIKTRGQQVTLRCSSQSGHNTVSWYQQALGQGPQFIFQYYREEENGRGNFPPRFSGLQFPNYSSELNVNALELDDSALYLCASSYHTLRLAGGDASEQYFGPGTRLTVT.

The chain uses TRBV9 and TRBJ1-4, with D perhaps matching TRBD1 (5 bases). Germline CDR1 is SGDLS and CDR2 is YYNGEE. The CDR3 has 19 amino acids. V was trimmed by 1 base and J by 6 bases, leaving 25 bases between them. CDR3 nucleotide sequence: TGTGCCAGCAGCGTAAGCCCGGGGGGGGGTTTTCCCCCCGATGAAAAACTGTTTTTT. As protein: CASSVSPGGGFPPDEKLFF. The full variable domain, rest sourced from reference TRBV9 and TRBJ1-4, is DSGVTQTPKHLITATGQRVTLRCSPRSGDLSVYWYQQSLDQGLQFLIQYYNGEERAKGNILERFSAQQFPDLHSELNLSSLELGDSALYFCASSVSPGGGFPPDEKLFFGSGTQLSVL.

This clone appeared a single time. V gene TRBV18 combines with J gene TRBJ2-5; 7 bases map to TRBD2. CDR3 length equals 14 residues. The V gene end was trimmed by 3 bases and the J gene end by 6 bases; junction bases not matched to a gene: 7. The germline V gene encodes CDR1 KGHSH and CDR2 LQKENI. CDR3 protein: CASSPSGDAKTQYF. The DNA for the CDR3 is TGTGCCAGCTCACCGAGCGGGGACGCGAAGACCCAGTACTTC. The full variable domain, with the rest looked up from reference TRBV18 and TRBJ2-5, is NAGVMQNPRHLVRRRGQEARLRCSPMKGHSHVYWYRQLPEEGLKFMVYLQKENIIDESGMPKERFSAEFPKEGPSILRIQQVVRGDSAAYFCASSPSGDAKTQYFGPGTRLLVL.

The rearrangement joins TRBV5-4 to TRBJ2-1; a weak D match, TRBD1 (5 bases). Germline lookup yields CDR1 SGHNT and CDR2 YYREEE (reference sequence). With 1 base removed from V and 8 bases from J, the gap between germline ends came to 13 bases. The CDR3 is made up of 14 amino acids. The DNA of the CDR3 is TGTGCCAGCAGCTTGTGGGGCAGGTCGGATGAGCAGTTCTTC. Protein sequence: CASSLWGRSDEQFF.